Below are 18 T cell receptor beta chains sequenced from a single sample in a study of Graves' ophthalmopathy and Graves' hyperthyroidism listed by TCRdb under 2018. The run used an Illumina HiSeq 2000. For repertoire sequencing, TCR beta CDR3 regions were amplified from RNA transcripts. HTBI primers and the Qiagen OneStep RT-PCR kit were used in a first-round RT-PCR, which was followed by a second-round multiplex PCR, size selection and purification. Through fastp at Q25 and MiXCR, TCRdb rebuilt clones from the public reads, retaining in-frame beta chains. Entries that share a CDR3 protein sequence are merged under the most common genes and DNA. This sample holds around 660,000 distinct CDR3 sequences; about two fifths were observed only once. 3% to 3.5% of the sample goes to the ten largest clones. The sequenced material came from peripheral blood. Receptors were obtained from an adult man with Graves' ophthalmopathy.

This clonotype was counted at least ten times. The V gene is TRBV9, the J gene TRBJ1-2; the D is unclear. This CDR3 comprises 15 residues. Germline V lookup: CDR1 SGDLS, CDR2 YYNGEE. V lost 0 bases, J lost 2 bases, and 11 bases lay in between. CDR3 sequence reads: CASSVEPAFNYGYTF. CDR3 coding DNA: TGTGCCAGCAGCGTAGAGCCAGCGTTCAACTATGGCTACACCTTC.

This clonotype was counted ten times or more. This chain uses TRBV20-1 with TRBJ2-7; 8 bases map to TRBD1. CDR1 is DFQATT and CDR2 is SNEGSKA in the germline V gene (reference sequence). This CDR3 contains 13 residues. After removal of 3 bases from V and 2 bases from J, the junction contained 3 bases not matched to a gene. In DNA, the CDR3 is TGCAGTGCTAGCTCGGACAGGGCCTACGAGCAGTACTTC. This sequence encodes CSASSDRAYEQYF.

Only a few counts were recorded for this clonotype. The chain is built from TRBV20-1 and TRBJ1-6; D is uncertain. This CDR3 is 15 amino acids long. CDR1 and CDR2 from the germline V gene are DFQATT and SNEGSKA (reference sequence). The V end lost 6 bases, the J end lost 0 bases, and 12 bases lay between the germline ends. The DNA of the CDR3 is TGCAGTGCCCCTGACCCGAGCTCCTATAATTCACCCCTCCACTTT. This codes for CSAPDPSSYNSPLHF.

This clonotype was counted many times. The rearrangement links TRBV4-1 to TRBJ1-2; no definite D call. Trimming cost V 4 bases and J 5 bases, with 14 bases left between them. CDR1 is MGHRA and CDR2 is YSYEKL in the germline V gene. The CDR3 contains 14 residues. CDR3 region: CASSPTLGGYGYTF. Here the CDR3 DNA reads TGCGCCAGCAGCCCCACCCTGGGAGGATATGGCTACACCTTC.

This clonotype was counted many times. The junction and the germline gene differ at one end; a read error may be behind it. The chain joins TRBV5-1 to TRBJ2-7; D perhaps matches TRBD1 (5 bases). The CDR3 sequence is 12 residues long. Germline V gene data show CDR1 as SGHRS and CDR2 as YFSETQ. The CDR3 reads CASSFKGYEQYF. The CDR3 DNA is TGTGCCAGCAGTTTTAAGGGGTACGAGCAGTACTTC.

The chain employs TRBV4-3 and TRBJ2-7; TRBD2 matches 8 bases. Germline loops: CDR1 LGHNA, CDR2 YSLEER. J gave up 3 bases and V 1 base, and 8 bases lay outside the gene matches. CDR3 length equals 16 residues. The CDR3 reads CASSQGLGGGNYEQYF. CDR3 coding DNA: TGCGCCAGCAGCCAAGGATTGGGCGGGGGGAACTACGAGCAGTACTTC.

This clonotype was seen at least ten times. The J gene is TRBJ2-7, the V gene TRBV5-1; 8 nucleotides line up with TRBD1. This CDR3 is 14 amino acids long. With V trimmed by 1 base and J by 12 bases, 12 bases remained unmatched. In germline, CDR1 is SGHRS, CDR2 YFSETQ. For the CDR3, the DNA is TGCGCCAGCAGCTTGACCTTACGGGACAGGCTAAGGTACTTC. It codes for CASSLTLRDRLRYF.

Here the CDR3 reads CAWLFGIMNTEAFF. CDR3 nucleotides: TGTGCCTGGTTATTTGGTATCATGAACACTGAAGCTTTCTTT. This sequence joins TRBV30 and TRBJ1-1; D is ambiguous. Looked up from germline, CDR1 is GTSNPN and CDR2 is SVGIG (reference sequence). The CDR3 sequence is 14 residues long. The V gene lost 5 bases and the J gene lost 0 bases, with 13 bases spanning the gap. The full variable domain, with the rest looked up from reference TRBV30 and TRBJ1-1, is SQTIHQWPATLVQPVGSPLSLECTVEGTSNPNLYWYRQAAGRGLQLLFYSVGIGQISSEVPQNLSASRPQDRQFILSSKKLLLSDSGFYLCAWLFGIMNTEAFFGQGTRLTVV.

This chain uses TRBV4-3 with TRBJ2-3; no firm D call. Germline V gene sequence: CDR1 LGHNA, CDR2 YSLEER. This CDR3 region has 13 residues. Trimming shortened V by 2 bases and J by 3 bases, and 6 bases separated the two germline ends. CDR3 nucleotide sequence: TGCGCCAGCAGCCAACCACGAACAGATACGCAGTATTTT. This encodes CASSQPRTDTQYF.

This clonotype was counted a few times. This chain connects TRBV29-1 to TRBJ2-2; no reliable D call. Germline-derived CDR1 and CDR2 are SQVTM and ANQGSEA. There are 14 residues in the CDR3. V lost 3 bases, J lost 1 base, and 9 bases lay in between. The CDR3 DNA reads TGCAGCGTTGACGTCGGCAGGAACACCGGGGAGCTGTTTTTT. This translates into CSVDVGRNTGELFF.

This clonotype was picked up many times. This CDR3 reads CSAMVQGVETQYF. CDR3 bases: TGCAGTGCTATGGTACAGGGGGTAGAGACCCAGTACTTC. The V call is TRBV20-1, the J call TRBJ2-5; TRBD1 matches 8 bases. V lost 4 bases and J lost 4; bases outside the gene matches: 5. The CDR3 loop spans 13 amino acids. CDR1 is DFQATT, CDR2 SNEGSKA, per germline (reference sequence).

Regarding this clonotype: A much larger clone differs from this one at a single base, so this may be a read error. This chain connects TRBV7-2 to TRBJ2-2, with D possibly TRBD1 on 6 matching bases. Germline V gives CDR1 SGHTA, CDR2 FQGNSA. V lost 6 bases, J lost 9 bases, and 23 bases lay in between. The CDR3 runs to 16 residues. This CDR3 is CASSSVWGRRTRELFF. DNA for the CDR3: TGTGCCAGCAGTTCCGTGTGGGGGCGCCGGACCAGGGAGCTGTTTTTT.

This clonotype showed up many times. V and J are TRBV20-1 and TRBJ1-4; 7 nucleotides line up with TRBD1. Looked up from germline, CDR1 is DFQATT and CDR2 is SNEGSKA (reference sequence). V gave up 6 bases and J gave up 8 bases; unmatched junction bases: 3. The CDR3 is 11 residues long. The CDR3 is CSAGQQEKLFF. The CDR3 DNA reads as TGCAGTGCGGGACAGCAAGAAAAACTGTTTTTT.

This clonotype was detected ten times or more. V gene TRBV6-5 combines with J gene TRBJ2-5; 8 bases align to TRBD1. The CDR3 covers 13 residues. The germline V gene has CDR1 MNHEY and CDR2 SVGAGI. The junction had 7 bases not matched to a gene; V was cut back by 7 bases and J by 6 bases. CDR3 loop: CASNPTGEKTQYF. CDR3 coding DNA: TGTGCCAGCAACCCGACAGGGGAAAAGACCCAGTACTTC.

On this clonotype: A much larger clone lies a single base off, so this may be a read error. DNA for the CDR3: TGTGCCAGCAGCCAGCCGACAGTCGGCTACACCTTC. This translates into CASSQPTVGYTF. The J gene is TRBJ1-2, the V gene TRBV9, with a weak D call TRBD1 (5 bases). Germline values: CDR1 SGDLS, CDR2 YYNGEE. CDR3 length: 12 amino acids. V dropped 4 bases and J dropped 8 bases, with 12 bases sitting between them. Full variable domain (missing parts from reference TRBV9 and TRBJ1-2): DSGVTQTPKHLITATGQRVTLRCSPRSGDLSVYWYQQSLDQGLQFLIQYYNGEERAKGNILERFSAQQFPDLHSELNLSSLELGDSALYFCASSQPTVGYTFGSGTRLTVV.

This clonotype has at least ten counts. The V gene is TRBV7-9, the J gene TRBJ2-7; no reliable D call. CDR1 is SEHNR, CDR2 FQNEAQ, per germline (reference sequence). This CDR3 has 11 amino acids. Trimming left V 1 base short and J 5 bases short, with 3 bases between. For the CDR3, the DNA is TGTGCCAGCAGCTTAGTTAACGAGCAGTACTTC. This gives the protein CASSLVNEQYF.

In the case of this clonotype: This may be a read error, as it is one base from a much larger clone. The chain carries TRBV10-3 and TRBJ1-3; D call uncertain. This CDR3 comprises 12 residues. The V gene's germline CDR1 is ENHRY and CDR2 SYGVKD. The germline V and J ends were trimmed by 5 bases and 9 bases, with 11 bases remaining between them. CDR3 sequence (DNA): TGTGCCATCAGTCAACGTATGGGCACCATATATTTT. Translation gives CAISQRMGTIYF.

This clonotype was counted between two and nine times. The chain carries TRBV4-3 and TRBJ1-1; no reliable D call. Germline values: CDR1 LGHNA, CDR2 YSLEER. V was pared by 0 bases and J by 2 bases, with 16 bases between. The CDR3 length is 17 residues. The CDR3 protein is CASSQDPGSPTNTEAFF. The CDR3 coding sequence is TGCGCCAGCAGCCAAGATCCGGGCAGTCCAACAAACACTGAAGCTTTCTTT.